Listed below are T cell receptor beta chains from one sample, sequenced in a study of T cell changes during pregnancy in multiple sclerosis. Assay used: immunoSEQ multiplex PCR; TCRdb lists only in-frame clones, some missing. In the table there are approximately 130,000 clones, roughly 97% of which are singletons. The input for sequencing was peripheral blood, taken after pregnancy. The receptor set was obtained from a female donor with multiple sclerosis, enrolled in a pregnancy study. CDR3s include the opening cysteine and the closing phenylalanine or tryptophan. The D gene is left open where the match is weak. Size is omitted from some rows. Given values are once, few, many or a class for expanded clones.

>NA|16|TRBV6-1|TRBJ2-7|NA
CASSEDKGGGLYEQYF
TGTGCCAGCAGTGAAGATAAGGGGGGGGGTCTCTACGAGCAGTACTTC
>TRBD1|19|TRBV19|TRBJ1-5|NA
CASSQYTPGQGLINQPQHF
TGTGCCAGTAGTCAATATACACCCGGACAGGGGCTCATCAATCAGCCCCAGCATTTT
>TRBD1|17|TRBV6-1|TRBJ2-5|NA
CASSEFNRGPPQETQYF
TGTGCCAGCAGTGAATTTAACAGGGGTCCACCCCAAGAGACCCAGTACTTC
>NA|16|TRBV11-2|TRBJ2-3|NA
CASSLIASGSTDTQYF
TGTGCCAGCAGCTTAATTGCAAGCGGCTCCACAGATACGCAGTATTTT
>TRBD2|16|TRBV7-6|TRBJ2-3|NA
CASSLGAGISTDTQYF
TGTGCCAGCAGCTTAGGAGCGGGAATTAGCACAGATACGCAGTATTTT
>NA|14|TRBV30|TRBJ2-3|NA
CAWRRGGSTDTQYF
TGTGCCTGGCGGAGGGGAGGAAGCACAGATACGCAGTATTTT
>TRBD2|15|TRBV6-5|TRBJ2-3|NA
CASSYGRGSTDTQYF
TGTGCCAGCAGTTACGGGCGGGGGAGCACAGATACGCAGTATTTT
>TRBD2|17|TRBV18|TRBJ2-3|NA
CASSPSSSGRGTDTQYF
TGTGCCAGCTCACCCTCCTCTAGCGGGAGGGGGACAGATACGCAGTATTTT
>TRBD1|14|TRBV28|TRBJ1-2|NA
CASTPGTGRYGYTF
TGTGCCAGCACCCCCGGGACAGGGCGGTATGGCTACACCTTC
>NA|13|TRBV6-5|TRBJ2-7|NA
CASSLVSSYEQYF
TGTGCCAGCAGTTTAGTGAGCTCCTACGAGCAGTACTTC
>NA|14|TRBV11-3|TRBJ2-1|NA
CASSLGPSHNEQFF
TGTGCCAGCAGCTTAGGGCCGTCTCACAATGAGCAGTTCTTC
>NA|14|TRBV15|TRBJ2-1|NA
CATSRGLDAYEQFF
TGTGCCACCAGCAGAGGACTAGACGCATATGAGCAGTTCTTC
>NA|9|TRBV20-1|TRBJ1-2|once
CSELPGYTF
TGCAGTGAGCTGCCTGGCTACACCTTC
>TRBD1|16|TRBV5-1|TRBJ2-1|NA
CASSFTGTGLVNEQFF
TGCGCCAGCAGCTTCACCGGGACAGGGCTCGTGAATGAGCAGTTCTTC
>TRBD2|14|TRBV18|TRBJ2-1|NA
CASSPGLAWNEQFF
TGTGCCAGCTCACCAGGACTAGCATGGAATGAGCAGTTCTTC
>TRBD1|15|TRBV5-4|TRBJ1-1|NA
CASSLGQGASTEAFF
TGTGCCAGCAGCTTAGGACAGGGGGCAAGCACTGAAGCTTTCTTT
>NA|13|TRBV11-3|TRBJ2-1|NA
CASSPGGGNEQFF
TGTGCCAGCAGCCCCGGCGGAGGAAATGAGCAGTTCTTC
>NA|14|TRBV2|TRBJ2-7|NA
CASSVEEGNYEQYF
TGTGCCAGCAGTGTCGAGGAGGGGAACTACGAGCAGTACTTC
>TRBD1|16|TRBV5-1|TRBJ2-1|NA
CASSLGRQGPYNEQFF
TGCGCCAGCAGCTTGGGAAGACAGGGCCCCTACAATGAGCAGTTCTTC
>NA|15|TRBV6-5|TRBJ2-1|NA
CASSYGQRSYNEQFF
TGTGCCAGCAGTTACGGTCAGCGCTCCTACAATGAGCAGTTCTTC
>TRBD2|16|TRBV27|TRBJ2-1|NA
CASSSRGLAGAGEQFF
TGTGCCAGCAGTTCCCGTGGGCTAGCGGGAGCCGGAGAGCAGTTCTTC
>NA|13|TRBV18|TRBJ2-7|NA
CASSPQLGQPGYF
TGTGCCAGCTCACCACAACTTGGTCAGCCGGGGTACTTC
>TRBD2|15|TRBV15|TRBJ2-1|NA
CATSTRLAPHNEQFF
TGTGCCACCAGCACCAGACTAGCGCCTCACAATGAGCAGTTCTTC
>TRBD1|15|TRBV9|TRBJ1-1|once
CASSARQGTNTEAFF
TGTGCCAGCAGCGCAAGACAGGGTACTAACACTGAAGCTTTCTTT
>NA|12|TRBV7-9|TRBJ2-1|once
CASSPVSNEQFF
TGTGCCAGCAGCCCGGTGAGCAATGAGCAGTTCTTC
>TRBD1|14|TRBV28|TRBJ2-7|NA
CASSPGQTYYEQYF
TGTGCCAGCAGCCCGGGACAGACCTACTACGAGCAGTACTTC
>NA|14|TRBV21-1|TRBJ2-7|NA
CASSKSSPSYEQYF
TGTGCCAGCAGCAAATCATCCCCCTCCTACGAGCAGTACTTC
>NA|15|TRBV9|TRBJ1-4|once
CASSPIGVTNEKLFF
TGTGCCAGCAGCCCCATAGGAGTTACTAATGAAAAACTGTTTTTT
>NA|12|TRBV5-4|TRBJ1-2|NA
CASSQGGYGYTF
TGTGCCAGCAGTCAAGGGGGTTATGGCTACACCTTC